These 21 T cell receptor beta chains share one sample of origin, sequenced in a study of cytomegalovirus exposure and HLA in healthy donors. Both 60 Vbeta primers and 13 Jbeta primers went into the PCR. Sequencing used immunoSEQ multiplex PCR; TCRdb keeps in-frame clones, though not all of them. This sample's clone table lists fewer than 250,000 clones. The sequencing input was PBMCs. These receptors all stem from a woman younger than 45 in good health and CMV-seropositive.

The chain combines TRBV11-2 with TRBJ1-1; TRBD1 matches 9 bases. CDR3 length: 14 residues. Trimming cost V 2 bases and J 11 bases; bases outside gene matches: 9. Germline V CDR1 and CDR2: SGHAT, FQNNGV. The CDR3 DNA reads TGTGCCAGCAGCTTAACGGGACAGGGTATATGGGCTTTCTTT. Translation gives CASSLTGQGIWAFF.

The gene calls are TRBV6-5 and TRBJ2-1; D possibly corresponds to TRBD2 (6 bases). Germline V gives CDR1 MNHEY, CDR2 SVGAGI. Trimming took off 8 bases at V and 7 bases at J, with 21 bases between the two ends. The CDR3 spans 15 residues. CDR3 amino acids: CASGYAGGAGNEQFF. CDR3 sequence (DNA): TGTGCCAGCGGGTACGCGGGCGGAGCGGGTAATGAGCAGTTCTTC.

Regarding this clone: Other nucleotide sequences in the sample specify the same CDR3. CDR3: CASIDRHYNEQFF. Written as DNA, the CDR3 is TGTGCCAGCATAGACAGGCACTACAATGAGCAGTTCTTC. The chain is built from TRBV19 and TRBJ2-1; TRBD1 might be the D (6 bases). V was pared by 9 bases and J by 3 bases, with 12 bases between. Germline V gene data show CDR1 as LNHDA and CDR2 as SQIVND (reference sequence). This CDR3 is built from 13 residues.

The rearrangement joins TRBV7-2 to TRBJ1-6, with TRBD1 matching over 7 bases. CDR3 length: 16 amino acids. With 4 bases clipped from V and 5 bases from J, the junction kept 8 bases outside the gene matches. Germline V gives CDR1 SGHTA, CDR2 FQGNSA. The CDR3 nucleotides read TGTGCCAGCAGCTCCTACCAGGGGGTACATAATTCACCCCTCCACTTT. It translates to CASSSYQGVHNSPLHF.

The chain links TRBV6-6 to TRBJ2-1; the D is unclear. Trimming took 0 bases from V and 5 from J, leaving 5 bases between them. There are 13 residues in the CDR3. Germline-derived CDR1 and CDR2 are MNHNY and SVGAGI (reference sequence). CDR3 sequence reads: CASSYSLNNEQFF. The CDR3 DNA sequence: TGTGCCAGCAGTTACTCCCTAAACAATGAGCAGTTCTTC.

This chain joins TRBV5-1 and TRBJ2-1; no clear D gene. There are 15 residues in the CDR3. Per the germline V gene, CDR1 is SGHRS and CDR2 is YFSETQ. Between the trimmed V and J ends, which lost 5 bases and 3 bases, there was a span of 15 bases. The CDR3 nucleotides read TGCGCCAGCAGTTTAGCCCCTTTCGACTACAATGAGCAGTTCTTC. It is translated as CASSLAPFDYNEQFF.

This chain joins TRBV18 and TRBJ1-4, with D tentatively TRBD1 (6 bases). This CDR3 is 14 amino acids long. Germline CDR1 is KGHSH and CDR2 is LQKENI. Trimming took off 6 bases at V and 3 bases at J, with 11 bases between the two ends. DNA for the CDR3: TGTGCCAGCTCCCAGGGGACGTCTAATGAAAAACTGTTTTTT. Translation: CASSQGTSNEKLFF.

The CDR3 nucleotides are TGTGCCAGCAGCTTACCAGGGGCAATTGCAGATACGCAGTATTTT. This sequence encodes CASSLPGAIADTQYF. V gene TRBV5-6 combines with J gene TRBJ2-3, with D perhaps matching TRBD1 (6 bases). Germline V gives CDR1 SGHDT, CDR2 YYEEEE. This CDR3 region has 15 residues. V gave up 2 bases and J gave up 4 bases, with 14 bases separating them.

The V call is TRBV6-1, the J call TRBJ1-5; 7 positions match TRBD1. The germline V gene encodes CDR1 MNHNS and CDR2 SASEGT. The trim removed 4 bases at V and 2 bases at J, leaving 5 bases unmatched. The CDR3 sequence is 15 residues long. The CDR3 sequence is CASSGARGGNQPQHF. CDR3 bases: TGTGCCAGCAGTGGAGCCAGGGGGGGCAATCAGCCCCAGCATTTT.

This chain connects TRBV2 to TRBJ2-3, with D perhaps TRBD2 (6 bases). The CDR3 covers 13 residues. Germline CDR1 and CDR2: SNHLY and FYNNEI. V lost 8 bases and J lost 4, with 13 bases in between. The CDR3 nucleotides read TGTGCCAGCGGCGGGTGGGAGGCAGATACGCAGTATTTT. Encoded protein: CASGGWEADTQYF. Full variable domain (remainder filled in from reference TRBV2 and TRBJ2-3): EPEVTQTPSHQVTQMGQEVILRCVPISNHLYFYWYRQILGQKVEFLVSFYNNEISEKSEIFDDQFSVERPDGSNFTLKIRSTKLEDSAMYFCASGGWEADTQYFGPGTRLTVL.

This chain connects TRBV19 to TRBJ1-1; 7 nucleotides match TRBD1. The ends lost 7 bases at V and 2 bases at J; junction bases unmatched: 13. The germline gives CDR1 LNHDA, CDR2 SQIVND (reference sequence). CDR3 length equals 16 residues. The CDR3 loop reads CASTPRGQDRNTEAFF. CDR3 nucleotide sequence: TGTGCCAGTACTCCGCGCGGACAGGACAGAAACACTGAAGCTTTCTTT.

This chain joins TRBV10-3 and TRBJ2-3; TRBD2 aligns across 12 bases. The CDR3 runs 13 residues. V gave up 10 bases and J gave up 5 bases; unmatched junction bases: 4. Germline V lookup: CDR1 ENHRY, CDR2 SYGVKD. CDR3 DNA: TGTGCCACCCTAGCGGGGGGGCAAGATACGCAGTATTTT. Its translation is CATLAGGQDTQYF.

The rearrangement joins TRBV4-1 to TRBJ2-5, with 7 bases lining up with TRBD2. The V gene's germline CDR1 is MGHRA and CDR2 YSYEKL. This CDR3 contains 14 residues. V was clipped by 2 bases and J by 5 bases; unmatched bases: 5. CDR3 region: CASSQWEGAETQYF. CDR3 coding DNA: TGCGCCAGCAGCCAATGGGAGGGTGCGGAGACCCAGTACTTC.

This chain joins TRBV5-5 and TRBJ1-1; 8 bases agree with TRBD1. The germline V gene encodes CDR1 SGHKS and CDR2 YYEKEE (reference sequence). CDR3 length: 15 residues. Losses at the gene ends were 4 bases for V and 6 bases for J; bases not matched to a gene: 11. The CDR3 loop reads CASSRTGLGPAEAFF. CDR3 nucleotide sequence: TGTGCCAGCAGCCGGACAGGGTTAGGGCCAGCTGAAGCTTTCTTT. The entire variable domain, with the rest obtained from reference TRBV5-5 and TRBJ1-1, is as follows: DAGVTQSPTHLIKTRGQQVTLRCSPISGHKSVSWYQQVLGQGPQFIFQYYEKEERGRGNFPDRFSARQFPNYSSELNVNALLLGDSALYLCASSRTGLGPAEAFFGQGTRLTVV.

The rearrangement joins TRBV5-4 to TRBJ2-3; the D gene is possibly TRBD1 (7 bases). The germline CDR1 and CDR2 sequences are SGHNT and YYREEE (reference sequence). Trimming pared 3 bases from V and 3 bases from J, leaving 14 bases between. There are 15 residues in the CDR3. The CDR3 DNA is TGTGCCAGCAGCTCTGGAGGGACAGCAACAGATACGCAGTATTTT. Translating it yields CASSSGGTATDTQYF.

V and J are TRBV4-3 and TRBJ2-3, with D maybe TRBD2 (6 bases). From germline, CDR1 is LGHNA and CDR2 YSLEER. There are 14 residues in the CDR3. Trimming stripped 1 base from V and 5 bases from J, with 10 bases between. CDR3 nucleotides: TGCGCCAGCAGCCAAGCGGGAGTGGGAGATACGCAGTATTTT. It translates to CASSQAGVGDTQYF.

This chain joins TRBV6-6 and TRBJ1-1; D perhaps matches TRBD1 (5 bases). This CDR3 contains 15 residues. V lost 7 bases and J 2 bases, leaving 17 bases between the germline ends. CDR1 and CDR2 from the germline V gene are MNHNY and SVGAGI (reference sequence). CDR3 bases: TGTGCCAGCACGCTCCTCGGCAGGGAAAACACTGAAGCTTTCTTT. Its translation: CASTLLGRENTEAFF.

This rearrangement joins TRBV5-1 to TRBJ2-3, with 7 nucleotides matching TRBD2. Looked up from germline, CDR1 is SGHRS and CDR2 is YFSETQ. The CDR3 covers 17 residues. J gave up 0 bases and V 4 bases, and 11 bases lay outside the gene matches. In DNA form, the CDR3 reads TGCGCCAGCAGCCGGCGGTGGGGGGGTTCTAGCACAGATACGCAGTATTTT. It is translated as CASSRRWGGSSTDTQYF.

The V gene is TRBV29-1, the J gene TRBJ1-1; the D gene is possibly TRBD1 (6 bases). Trimming removed 7 bases from V and 7 bases from J, with 19 bases in between. The CDR3 extends over 13 amino acids. Germline values: CDR1 SQVTM, CDR2 ANQGSEA. CDR3 nucleotide sequence: TGCAGCGCCGGGGCGGGGGCGCGGGGTGAAGCTTTCTTT. This gives the protein CSAGAGARGEAFF.

The CDR3 nucleotides are TGTGCCAGCAGTACCCGACAGATGAACACTGAAGCTTTCTTT. Protein sequence: CASSTRQMNTEAFF. V and J are TRBV6-5 and TRBJ1-1, with D perhaps TRBD1 (5 bases). Germline loops: CDR1 MNHEY, CDR2 SVGAGI. CDR3 size: 14 residues. V was cut by 5 bases and J by 0 bases, with 10 bases left in between.

The rearrangement links TRBV28 to TRBJ2-7; weak D call: TRBD1 (6 bases). Germline V gives CDR1 MDHEN, CDR2 SYDVKM. The CDR3 length is 13 residues. V shed 8 bases and J shed 1 base, with 12 bases lying between them. CDR3 DNA sequence: TGTGCCAGCGGCCTCGGACAGTCCTACGAGCAGTACTTC. Translating gives CASGLGQSYEQYF.